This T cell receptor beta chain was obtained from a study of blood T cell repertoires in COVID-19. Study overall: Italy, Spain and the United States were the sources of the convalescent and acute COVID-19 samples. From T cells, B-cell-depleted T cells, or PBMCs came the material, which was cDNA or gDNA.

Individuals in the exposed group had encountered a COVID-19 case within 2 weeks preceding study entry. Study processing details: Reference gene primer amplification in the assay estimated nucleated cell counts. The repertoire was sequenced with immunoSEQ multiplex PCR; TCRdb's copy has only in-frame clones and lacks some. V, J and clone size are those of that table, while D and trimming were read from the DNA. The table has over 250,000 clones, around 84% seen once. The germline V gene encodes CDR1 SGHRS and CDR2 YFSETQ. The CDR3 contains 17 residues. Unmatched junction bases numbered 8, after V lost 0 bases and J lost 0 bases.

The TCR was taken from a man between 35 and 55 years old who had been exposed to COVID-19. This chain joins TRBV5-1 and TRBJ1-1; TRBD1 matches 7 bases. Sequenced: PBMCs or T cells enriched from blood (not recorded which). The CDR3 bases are TGCGCCAGCAGCTTGGATGGGACAGCGGCTATGAACACTGAAGCTTTCTTT. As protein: CASSLDGTAAMNTEAFF.